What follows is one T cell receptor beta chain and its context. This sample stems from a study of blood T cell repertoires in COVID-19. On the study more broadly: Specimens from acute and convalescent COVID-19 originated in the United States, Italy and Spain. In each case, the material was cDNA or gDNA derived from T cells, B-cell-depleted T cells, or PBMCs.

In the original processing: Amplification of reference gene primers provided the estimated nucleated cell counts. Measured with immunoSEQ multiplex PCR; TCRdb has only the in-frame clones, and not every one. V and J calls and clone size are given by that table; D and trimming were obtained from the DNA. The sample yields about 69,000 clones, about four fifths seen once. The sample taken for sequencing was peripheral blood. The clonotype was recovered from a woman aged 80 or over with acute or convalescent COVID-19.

The DNA for the CDR3 is TGTGCCAGCACGGACAGGGGGGCCTCTGGGGCCAACGTCCTGACTTTC. This sequence encodes CASTDRGASGANVLTF. The V call is TRBV11-2, the J call TRBJ2-6; 10 bases are shared with TRBD1. Germline V gene data show CDR1 as SGHAT and CDR2 as FQNNGV. V shed 7 bases, J shed 0 bases, and the junction held 3 bases outside the gene matches. There are 16 residues in the CDR3.